Following are 5 T cell receptor beta chains from one sample sequenced in a study of CD8+ T cells in alopecia areata. Isolated RNA was reverse transcribed into cDNA used as the sequencing template. Measured with immunoSEQ multiplex PCR; TCRdb has only the in-frame clones, and not every one. This repertoire shows about 150,000 clones, roughly 61% found once; its top ten account for about 6.8%. The specimen was CD4+ T cells sorted from blood, collected at week 0. Receptors were obtained from a human donor with alopecia areata.

This rearrangement joins TRBV29-1 to TRBJ2-3; 13 bases fit TRBD2. CDR3 size: 16 residues. With 4 bases clipped from V and 2 bases from J, the junction kept 6 bases outside the gene matches. Germline-derived CDR1 and CDR2 are SQVTM and ANQGSEA. Here the CDR3 DNA reads TGCAGCGTTGGCCCGGGACTAGCGGGGTACACAGATACGCAGTATTTT. Protein product: CSVGPGLAGYTDTQYF.

The chain is built from TRBV4-1 and TRBJ1-5; 9 bases agree with TRBD1. The CDR3 has 14 amino acids. V was clipped by 4 bases and J by 5 bases; unmatched bases: 3. From germline, CDR1 is MGHRA and CDR2 YSYEKL. In nucleotides, the CDR3 is TGCGCCAGCAGCCCGGACAGGGGTTATCAGCCCCAGCATTTT. Protein sequence: CASSPDRGYQPQHF.

This clone occurred once. This sequence joins TRBV4-3 and TRBJ1-5, with unresolved D. V lost 0 bases, J lost 2 bases, and 8 bases lay in between. Germline CDR1 and CDR2: LGHNA and YSLEER. This CDR3 has 15 residues. CDR3 amino acids: CASSQDPSGNQPQHF. Written as DNA, the CDR3 is TGCGCCAGCAGCCAAGATCCGAGCGGCAATCAGCCCCAGCATTTT.

The chain joins TRBV11-3 to TRBJ1-1; 7 nucleotides align to TRBD1. Germline V gene sequence: CDR1 SGHNT, CDR2 YENEEA. V lost 3 bases and J lost 3; bases outside the gene matches: 1. The CDR3 spans 13 residues. CDR3 sequence reads: CASSFTGDTEAFF. The CDR3 region has the DNA TGTGCCAGCAGCTTTACAGGGGACACTGAAGCTTTCTTT.

The J gene is TRBJ2-6, the V gene TRBV30; D is possibly TRBD1 (6 bases). The CDR3 spans 15 residues. The germline V gene has CDR1 GTSNPN and CDR2 SVGIG (reference sequence). V lost 2 bases, J lost 1 base, and 9 bases lay in between. The chain's CDR3 is CAWSPTGSGANVLTF. The CDR3 DNA reads as TGTGCCTGGAGTCCTACAGGGTCTGGGGCCAACGTCCTGACTTTC.